This record looks at one T cell receptor beta chain sequence and its context. Study processing details: Amplified reference gene primers provided the basis for estimating nucleated cell counts. Assay: immunoSEQ multiplex PCR; the TCRdb copy retains only in-frame clones and omits some. From that table come the V and J calls and clone size; the DNA was used to work out D and trimming. The profile shows a few hundred thousand clones, about 90% of them singletons. V lost 5 bases to trimming and J lost 5 bases; unmatched junction nucleotides: 8. Germline assignment: CDR1 MNHEY and CDR2 SVGEGT. The CDR3 spans 15 residues. The data were obtained in a study of blood T cell repertoires in COVID-19. Study summary: Samples taken during acute and convalescent COVID-19 were collected in the United States, Italy and Spain. Sources were T cells, B-cell-depleted T cells, or PBMCs; the material itself was cDNA or gDNA.

The Seattle patients, enrolled during active infection, were followed longitudinally. The source of this sequence is a woman in her twenties or thirties with COVID-19, enrolled during active disease. The chain combines TRBV6-2 or TRBV6-3 with TRBJ1-1; 10 nucleotides match TRBD1. The sample was peripheral blood. The CDR3 loop reads CASSGWTGGGTEAFF. In nucleotides, the CDR3 is TGTGCCAGCAGTGGCTGGACAGGGGGTGGTACTGAAGCTTTCTTT.